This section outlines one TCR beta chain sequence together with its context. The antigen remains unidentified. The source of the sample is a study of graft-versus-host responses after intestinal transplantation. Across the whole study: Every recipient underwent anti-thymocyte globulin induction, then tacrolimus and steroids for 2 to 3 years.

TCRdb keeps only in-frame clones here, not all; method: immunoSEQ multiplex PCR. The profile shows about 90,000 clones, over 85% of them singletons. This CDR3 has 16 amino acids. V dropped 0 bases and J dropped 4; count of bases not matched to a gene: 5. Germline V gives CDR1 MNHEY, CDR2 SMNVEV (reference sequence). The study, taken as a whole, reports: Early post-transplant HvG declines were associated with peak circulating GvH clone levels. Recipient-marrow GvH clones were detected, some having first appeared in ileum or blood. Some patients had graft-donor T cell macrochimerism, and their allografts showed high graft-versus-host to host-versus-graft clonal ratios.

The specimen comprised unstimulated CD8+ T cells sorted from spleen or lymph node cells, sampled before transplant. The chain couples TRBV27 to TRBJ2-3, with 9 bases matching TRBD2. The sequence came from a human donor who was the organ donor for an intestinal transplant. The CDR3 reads CASSLSLAGLPDTQYF. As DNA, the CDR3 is TGTGCCAGCAGTTTATCGCTAGCGGGGTTACCAGATACGCAGTATTTT.